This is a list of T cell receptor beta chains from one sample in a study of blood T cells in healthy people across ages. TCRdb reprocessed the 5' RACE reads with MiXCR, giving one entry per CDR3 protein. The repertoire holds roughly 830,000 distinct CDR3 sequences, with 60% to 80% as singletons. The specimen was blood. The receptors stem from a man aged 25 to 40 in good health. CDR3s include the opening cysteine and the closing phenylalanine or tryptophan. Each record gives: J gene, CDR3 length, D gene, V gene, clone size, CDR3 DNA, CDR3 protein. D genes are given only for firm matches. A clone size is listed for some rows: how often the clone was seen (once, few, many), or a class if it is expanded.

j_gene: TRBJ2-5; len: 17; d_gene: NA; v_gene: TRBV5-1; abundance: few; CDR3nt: TGCGCCAGCAGCCTCATAAAGGGACTGGGGAATCAAGAGACCCTGTACTTC; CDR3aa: CASSLIKGLGNQETLYF
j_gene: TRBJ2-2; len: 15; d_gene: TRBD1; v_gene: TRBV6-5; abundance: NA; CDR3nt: TGTGCCAGCAGTCCCCCAGGGGGCTGGACCGGGGAGCTGTTTTTT; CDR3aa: CASSPPGGWTGELFF
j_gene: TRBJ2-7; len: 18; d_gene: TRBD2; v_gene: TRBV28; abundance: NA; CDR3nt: TGTGCCAGCAGTTTAAGACTAGCGGGGGGCCTGACAACCTACGAGCAGTACTTC; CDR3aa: CASSLRLAGGLTTYEQYF
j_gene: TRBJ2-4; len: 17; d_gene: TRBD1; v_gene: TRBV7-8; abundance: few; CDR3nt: TGTGCCAGCAGCTTAGCGCGGGCAGGGGGAATAAAAAACATTCAGTACTTC; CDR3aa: CASSLARAGGIKNIQYF
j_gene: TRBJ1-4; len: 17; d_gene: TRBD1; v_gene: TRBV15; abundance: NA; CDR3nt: TGTGCCACCAGCAGAGATCGGACAGGTGCAACTAATGAAGAACTGTTTTTT; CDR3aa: CATSRDRTGATNEELFF
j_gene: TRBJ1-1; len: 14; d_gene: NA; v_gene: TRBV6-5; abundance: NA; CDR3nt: TGTGCCAGCAGTTACGGGCAGCTGAACACTGAAGCTTTCTTT; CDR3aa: CASSYGQLNTEAFF
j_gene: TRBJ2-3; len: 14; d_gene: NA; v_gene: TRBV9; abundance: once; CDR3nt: TGTGCCAGCAGCGTAGGGGGGTCCGGGGATACGCAGTATTTT; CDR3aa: CASSVGGSGDTQYF
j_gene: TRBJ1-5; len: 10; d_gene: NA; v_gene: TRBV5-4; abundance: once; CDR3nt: TGTGCCAGCAGCTCAAGTCCCCAGCATTTT; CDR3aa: CASSSSPQHF
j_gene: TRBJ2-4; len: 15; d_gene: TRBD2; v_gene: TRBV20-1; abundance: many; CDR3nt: TGCAGTGCCCCAGCGGGGGGGGTAGCCAAAAACATTCAGTACTTC; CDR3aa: CSAPAGGVAKNIQYF
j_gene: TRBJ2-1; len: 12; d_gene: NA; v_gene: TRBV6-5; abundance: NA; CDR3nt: TGTGCCAGCAGTTACTCCGGGCAGAAGCAGTTCTTC; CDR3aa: CASSYSGQKQFF
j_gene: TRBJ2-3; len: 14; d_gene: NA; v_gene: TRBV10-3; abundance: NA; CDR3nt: TGTGCCATCAGTATAGGACCTTCCACAGATACGCAGTATTTT; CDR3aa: CAISIGPSTDTQYF
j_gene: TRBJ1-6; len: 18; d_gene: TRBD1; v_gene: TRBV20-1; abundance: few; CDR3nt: TGCAGTGCTAGAGATGGACAGGGAGGCCACAACCCTAATTCACCCCTCCACTTT; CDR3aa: CSARDGQGGHNPNSPLHF
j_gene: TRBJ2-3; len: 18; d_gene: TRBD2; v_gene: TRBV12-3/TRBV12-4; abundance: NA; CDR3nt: TGTGCCAGCAGTTTTAGTCTAGCGGGGGGGATTTACACAGATACGCAGTATTTT; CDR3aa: CASSFSLAGGIYTDTQYF
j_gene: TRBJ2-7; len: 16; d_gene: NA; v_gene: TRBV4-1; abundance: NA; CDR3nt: TGCGCCAGCAGCCAAGGGATAGAAACGAGCTCCTACGAGCAGTACTTC; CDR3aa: CASSQGIETSSYEQYF
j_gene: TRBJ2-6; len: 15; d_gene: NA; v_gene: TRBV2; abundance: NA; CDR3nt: TGTGCCAGCAGTTACTACAGGCCTGGGGCCAACGTCCTGACTTTC; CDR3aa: CASSYYRPGANVLTF
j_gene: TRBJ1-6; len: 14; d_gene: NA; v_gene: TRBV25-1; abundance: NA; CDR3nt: TGTGCCAGCGGCCAGGGAAGCAGTGATTCACCCCTCCACTTT; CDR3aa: CASGQGSSDSPLHF
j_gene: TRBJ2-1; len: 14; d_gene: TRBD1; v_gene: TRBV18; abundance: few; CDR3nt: TGTGCCAGCTCGTCACAGGGGGCGGAATATGAGCAGTTCTTC; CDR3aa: CASSSQGAEYEQFF
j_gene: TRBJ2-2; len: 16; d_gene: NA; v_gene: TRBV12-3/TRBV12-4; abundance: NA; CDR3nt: TGTGCCAGCAGTTTAGAGGACCCCCATCGGGGCGGGGAGCTGTTTTTT; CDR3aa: CASSLEDPHRGGELFF
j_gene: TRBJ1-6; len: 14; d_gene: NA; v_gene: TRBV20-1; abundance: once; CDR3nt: TGCAGTGCCCCAGTGAGCTCCTATAATTCACCCCTCCACTTT; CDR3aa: CSAPVSSYNSPLHF
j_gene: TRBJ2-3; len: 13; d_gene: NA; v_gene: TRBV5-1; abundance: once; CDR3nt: TGCGCCAGCAGCCGCTGGACGTCTGATACGCAGTATTTT; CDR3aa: CASSRWTSDTQYF
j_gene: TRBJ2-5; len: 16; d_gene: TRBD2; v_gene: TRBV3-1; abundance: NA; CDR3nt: TGTGCCAGCAGCCAAGGGACTAGCGGGAGGGGGGAGACCCAGTACTTC; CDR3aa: CASSQGTSGRGETQYF
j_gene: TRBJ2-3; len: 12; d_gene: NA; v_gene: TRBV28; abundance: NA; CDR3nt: TGTGCCAGCACCCCAGGTCCTGATACGCAGTATTTT; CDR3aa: CASTPGPDTQYF
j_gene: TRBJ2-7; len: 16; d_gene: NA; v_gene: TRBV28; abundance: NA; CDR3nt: TGTGCCAGCAGTGGCAGGGGGGCCGAAAGCTCCTACGAGCAGTACTTC; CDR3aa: CASSGRGAESSYEQYF
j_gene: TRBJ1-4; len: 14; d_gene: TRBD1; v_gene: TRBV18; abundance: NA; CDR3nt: TGTGCCAGCTCACCTTACAGGGGGCGTGAAAAACTGTTTTTT; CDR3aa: CASSPYRGREKLFF
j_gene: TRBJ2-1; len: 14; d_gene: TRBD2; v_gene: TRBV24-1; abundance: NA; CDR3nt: TGTGCCACCAGCCAGCAGACTAGCTCCTCTGAGCAGTTCTTC; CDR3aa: CATSQQTSSSEQFF
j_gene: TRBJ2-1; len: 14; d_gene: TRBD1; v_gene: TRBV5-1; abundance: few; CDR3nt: TGCGCCAGCAGGTCCGGGACAGGCTACAATGAGCAGTTCTTC; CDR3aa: CASRSGTGYNEQFF
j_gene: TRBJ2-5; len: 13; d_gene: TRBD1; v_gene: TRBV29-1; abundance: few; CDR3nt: TGCAGCGTTGGGAGATCACAGGGGGAGACCCAGTACTTC; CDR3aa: CSVGRSQGETQYF
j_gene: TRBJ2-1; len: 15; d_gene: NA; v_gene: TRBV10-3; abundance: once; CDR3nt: TGTGCCATCAGTGGCCGAGGGAGCTCCTACAATGAGCAGTTCTTC; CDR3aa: CAISGRGSSYNEQFF
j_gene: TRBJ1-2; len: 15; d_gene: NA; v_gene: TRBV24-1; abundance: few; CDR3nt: TGTGCCACCAGTGATACGACGAAGGCTAACTATGGCTACACCTTC; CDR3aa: CATSDTTKANYGYTF
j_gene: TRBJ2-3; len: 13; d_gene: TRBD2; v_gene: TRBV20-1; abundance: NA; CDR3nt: TGCAGTGCTAATCGACTAGCGGCAGATACGCAGTATTTT; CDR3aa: CSANRLAADTQYF
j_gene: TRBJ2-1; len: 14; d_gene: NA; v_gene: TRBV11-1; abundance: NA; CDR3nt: TGTGCCAGCAGCTTTTCAGGGTTCCACAATGAGCAGTTCTTC; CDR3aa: CASSFSGFHNEQFF
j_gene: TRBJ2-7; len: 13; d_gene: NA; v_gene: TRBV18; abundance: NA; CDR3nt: TGTGCCAGCTCACGGAGCAAGGGCGACGAGCAGTACTTC; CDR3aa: CASSRSKGDEQYF